These 5 T cell receptor beta chains were sequenced from one sample in a study of a mutant IDH1 vaccine in newly diagnosed glioma. For these TCRs, the target antigens are not known. Some clones are missing from TCRdb's copy, which holds only in-frame ones; the method was immunoSEQ multiplex PCR. The sample lists fewer than 90,000 clones, around 82% occurring once. Indicated time point: week 35, safety follow-up. A 20-mer mutant IDH1 peptide at 300 ug was injected subcutaneously with topical imiquimod. This specimen was PBMCs, taken from a glioma patient whose treatment included an IDH1 peptide vaccine. All receptors come from a man aged 18 to 29 with glioma.

V gene TRBV19 combines with J gene TRBJ2-2; D ambiguous. CDR1 and CDR2 from the germline V gene are LNHDA and SQIVND (reference sequence). Trimming shortened V by 8 bases and J by 0 bases, and 10 bases separated the two germline ends. This CDR3 spans 14 amino acids. Here the CDR3 reads CASSRPPNTGELFF. Written as DNA, the CDR3 is TGTGCCAGTTCCAGGCCCCCGAACACCGGGGAGCTGTTTTTT.

The chain carries TRBV2 and TRBJ1-2; D is possibly TRBD1 (5 bases). V was clipped by 9 bases and J by 8 bases, with 22 bases between them. There are 14 residues in the CDR3. CDR1 SNHLY and CDR2 FYNNEI come from the germline V gene. DNA for the CDR3: TGTGCCAGACTCCCAGGACGGAAGAGGGGCGGCTACACCTTC. Protein: CARLPGRKRGGYTF. Full variable domain (rest looked up from reference TRBV2 and TRBJ1-2): EPEVTQTPSHQVTQMGQEVILRCVPISNHLYFYWYRQILGQKVEFLVSFYNNEISEKSEIFDDQFSVERPDGSNFTLKIRSTKLEDSAMYFCARLPGRKRGGYTFGSGTRLTVV.

The rearrangement joins TRBV4-1 to TRBJ2-1; the match to TRBD2 covers 11 bases. The CDR3 is made up of 15 amino acids. Losses at the gene ends were 4 bases for V and 10 bases for J; bases not matched to a gene: 9. CDR1 is MGHRA, CDR2 YSYEKL, per germline. The CDR3: CASSLNSGGAREQFF. The CDR3 DNA reads as TGCGCCAGCAGCCTCAATAGCGGGGGGGCGAGGGAGCAGTTCTTC.

In this sample, this clone turned up a few times. The chain joins TRBV6-5 to TRBJ1-1, with D possibly TRBD1 on 5 matching bases. V was trimmed by 4 bases and J by 5 bases, leaving 14 bases between them. In germline, CDR1 is MNHEY, CDR2 SVGAGI. This CDR3 comprises 14 residues. CDR3 DNA sequence: TGTGCCAGCAGTTTCTCCCCAGGGCGAACTGAAGCTTTCTTT. Its translation is CASSFSPGRTEAFF.

This clone was picked up a small number of times. This sequence joins TRBV19 and TRBJ1-5, with 7 positions matching TRBD1. After removal of 4 bases from V and 3 bases from J, the junction contained 3 bases not matched to a gene. Looked up from germline, CDR1 is LNHDA and CDR2 is SQIVND (reference sequence). CDR3 length: 14 residues. CDR3 sequence (DNA): TGTGCCAGTAGTAAACAGGGGAACAATCAGCCCCAGCATTTT. Protein: CASSKQGNNQPQHF.